This is a list of T cell receptor beta chains from one sample in a study of T cell changes during pregnancy in multiple sclerosis. Repertoires were generated with immunoSEQ multiplex PCR, while TCRdb's copy carries only in-frame clones and drops some. The sample holds roughly 60,000 clones, 91% seen once. The sequences come from peripheral blood, collected before pregnancy. These receptors originate from a female donor with multiple sclerosis, enrolled in a pregnancy study. Each CDR3 is given with its conserved first and last residue. A D gene is named only where the DNA matches it firmly. Where a row states a size, it is once, few, many or the class of an expanded clone; other rows omit it.

cdr3_nt	cdr3_aa	v_call	d_call	clone_size	cdr3_length	j_call
TGCGCCAGCAGCTTGGGCGGAAAGGAAGACGAGCAGTACTTC	CASSLGGKEDEQYF	TRBV5-1	NA	NA	14	TRBJ2-7
TGTGCCAGCAGCTTATGGGGGGGACGTGAAGAGACCCAGTACTTC	CASSLWGGREETQYF	TRBV7-8	TRBD2	NA	15	TRBJ2-5
TGTGCCAGCAGCTCTGGACAGGGAAACACCATATATTTT	CASSSGQGNTIYF	TRBV5-6	NA	NA	13	TRBJ1-3
TGTGCCAGTAGTTACCCATCCGGACTGACCGGGGAGCTGTTTTTT	CASSYPSGLTGELFF	TRBV19	NA	once	15	TRBJ2-2
TGCGCCAGCAGCCCCCGACTAGCGGGGGGGCTCAATGAGCAGTTCTTC	CASSPRLAGGLNEQFF	TRBV5-1	TRBD2	NA	16	TRBJ2-1
TGTGCCAGCAGTGAAGGGGTGTATGACAATGAGCAGTTCTTC	CASSEGVYDNEQFF	TRBV9	NA	NA	14	TRBJ2-1
TGTGCCATCAGTGAGTCTAGGCCCGGGGATGAAAAACTGTTTTTT	CAISESRPGDEKLFF	TRBV10-3	NA	NA	15	TRBJ1-4
TGTGCCAGCAGCCCCAGGTCCTCGGGGTATAGCAATCAGCCCCAGCATTTT	CASSPRSSGYSNQPQHF	TRBV7-2	NA	NA	17	TRBJ1-5
TGTGCCAGCAGCGTAGAAGGGCGGGGGAGCTCCTACAATGAGCAGTTCTTC	CASSVEGRGSSYNEQFF	TRBV9	TRBD2	NA	17	TRBJ2-1
TGTGCCAGCAGTCCGACAGGGAAAGGCTACACCTTC	CASSPTGKGYTF	TRBV6-5	TRBD1	NA	12	TRBJ1-2
TGTGCCAGCAGCTTAACAGGGGAGGCTGGCTACACCTTC	CASSLTGEAGYTF	TRBV27	TRBD1	once	13	TRBJ1-2
TGTGCCAGCAGCGGATGGGGGGGCTCCTATAATTCACCCCTCCACTTT	CASSGWGGSYNSPLHF	TRBV9	NA	few	16	TRBJ1-6
TGCAGCGTTGTGGCAGGGGATCTCTATGGCTACACCTTC	CSVVAGDLYGYTF	TRBV29-1	NA	NA	13	TRBJ1-2
TGTGCCAGCTCACCCCTGGGACAGGGGGCGTACAATGAGCAGTTCTTC	CASSPLGQGAYNEQFF	TRBV18	TRBD1	NA	16	TRBJ2-1
TGTGCCAGCAGCCACAGGTTGGGGAACTATGGCTACACCTTC	CASSHRLGNYGYTF	TRBV11-2	NA	few	14	TRBJ1-2
TGTGCCAGCAGCGGGGGGGGCCCTTCGAACACCGGGGAGCTGTTTTTT	CASSGGGPSNTGELFF	TRBV9	NA	NA	16	TRBJ2-2
TGTGCCAGCAGTAGTACAGGGGGCCTCGAGCAGTACTTC	CASSSTGGLEQYF	TRBV5-8	TRBD1	NA	13	TRBJ2-7
TGTGCCAGCAGCGTACAGGGGGCCAAGGCTGAAGCTTTCTTT	CASSVQGAKAEAFF	TRBV9	TRBD1	NA	14	TRBJ1-1
TGTGCCAGCAGTTATTTAGGGGGCGCATTGTTAGCTTTCTTT	CASSYLGGALLAFF	TRBV6-5	TRBD1	NA	14	TRBJ1-1
TGTGCCAGCAGCCGACGCGTCGGGGAGTACGAGCAGTACTTC	CASSRRVGEYEQYF	TRBV4-2	NA	NA	14	TRBJ2-7